These 21 T cell receptor beta chains came from one sample sequenced in a study of cytomegalovirus exposure and HLA in healthy donors. Vbeta (60) and Jbeta (13) primers were used in the PCR. Only in-frame clones appear in the TCRdb table, and some are missing; sequencing was by immunoSEQ multiplex PCR. The sample gives about 270,000 clones, around two thirds of which show up once; 2% to 2.5% is in the top ten. Sequencing was carried out using PBMCs. The receptors come from a female donor in good health and CMV-seronegative.

The gene calls are TRBV19 and TRBJ2-1; 7 bases align to TRBD2. Germline V CDR1 and CDR2: LNHDA, SQIVND (reference sequence). This CDR3 has 17 residues. J lost 7 bases, V lost 1 base, and 13 bases had no gene match. For the CDR3, the DNA is TGTGCCAGTAGTATAGTGGTTGCGGGAGTGCGGGGAAATGAGCAGTTCTTC. This encodes CASSIVVAGVRGNEQFF.

The chain employs TRBV11-2 and TRBJ2-7; D may be TRBD2 (5 bases). Germline loops: CDR1 SGHAT, CDR2 FQNNGV. CDR3 length equals 15 residues. V lost 5 bases and J lost 2, with 16 bases in between. CDR3 sequence reads: CASSPRFSGAYEQYF. In DNA form, the CDR3 reads TGTGCCAGCAGCCCGCGGTTTTCCGGGGCCTACGAGCAGTACTTC.

The chain recombines TRBV29-1 with TRBJ2-1; 11 bases fit TRBD2. The CDR3 is 16 residues long. The ends lost 3 bases at V and 0 bases at J; junction bases unmatched: 4. Looked up from germline, CDR1 is SQVTM and CDR2 is ANQGSEA. Here the CDR3 reads CSVEGLAENSYNEQFF. Here the CDR3 DNA reads TGCAGCGTTGAGGGACTAGCGGAAAACTCCTACAATGAGCAGTTCTTC.

The chain carries TRBV16 and TRBJ2-2, with D tentatively TRBD1 (6 bases). Looked up from germline, CDR1 is KGHSY and CDR2 is FQNENV. The CDR3 loop spans 15 amino acids. Deletions cut 1 base from V and 3 bases from J, with 9 bases between. This CDR3 is CASSQLSGDTGELFF. CDR3 sequence (DNA): TGTGCCAGCAGCCAATTGTCAGGGGACACCGGGGAGCTGTTTTTT.

The V gene is TRBV2, the J gene TRBJ1-6; TRBD1 matches 10 bases. Germline CDR1 is SNHLY and CDR2 is FYNNEI. This CDR3 has 16 amino acids. Trimming cost V 5 bases and J 10 bases; bases outside gene matches: 11. CDR3 amino acids: CASSHPLDRGRSPLHF. CDR3 coding DNA: TGTGCCAGCAGTCACCCCCTTGACAGGGGGCGATCACCCCTCCACTTT.

The J gene is TRBJ2-5, the V gene TRBV10-3; the match to TRBD2 covers 7 bases. This CDR3 spans 16 amino acids. The trim removed 2 bases at V and 2 bases at J, leaving 8 bases unmatched. Germline CDR1 is ENHRY and CDR2 is SYGVKD. The CDR3: CAISEIGAGLQETQYF. CDR3 in DNA: TGTGCCATCAGTGAGATTGGGGCGGGACTACAAGAGACCCAGTACTTC.

The chain combines TRBV9 with TRBJ2-1; 11 positions agree with TRBD2. With 3 bases clipped from V and 3 bases from J, the junction kept 2 bases outside the gene matches. The CDR3 length is 15 residues. Germline CDR1 is SGDLS and CDR2 is YYNGEE. As DNA, the CDR3 is TGTGCCAGCAGCGCTGGGACTAGCGGCTACAATGAGCAGTTCTTC. It is translated as CASSAGTSGYNEQFF.

J is TRBJ1-2 and V is TRBV28, with no clear D. Germline lookup yields CDR1 MDHEN and CDR2 SYDVKM. Trimming cost V 7 bases and J 2 bases, with 11 bases left between them. This CDR3 has 13 residues. The CDR3 nucleotides are TGTGCCAGCACATTAATTCTAAACTATGGCTACACCTTC. It specifies CASTLILNYGYTF.

The chain uses TRBV29-1 and TRBJ2-1; TRBD2 aligns across 7 bases. CDR1 and CDR2 from the germline V gene are SQVTM and ANQGSEA. This CDR3 is 14 amino acids long. Germline trimming cut 0 bases from V and 9 bases from J; bases unmatched to any gene: 8. DNA of the CDR3: TGCAGCGTTGAAGAATGGCAGCGGGGAGTTGAGCAGTTCTTC. Its protein is CSVEEWQRGVEQFF.

The chain links TRBV19 to TRBJ2-1, with 8 bases aligning to TRBD2. The CDR3 extends over 18 amino acids. Germline lookup yields CDR1 LNHDA and CDR2 SQIVND (reference sequence). The ends lost 2 bases at V and 0 bases at J; junction bases unmatched: 9. CDR3 sequence: CASSIIATSGSSYNEQFF. Here the CDR3 DNA reads TGTGCCAGTAGTATAATCGCTACTAGCGGAAGCTCCTACAATGAGCAGTTCTTC.

This sequence joins TRBV11-3 and TRBJ2-5; D gene ambiguous. This CDR3 is built from 15 residues. The germline V and J ends were trimmed by 8 bases and 4 bases, with 20 bases remaining between them. CDR1 is SGHNT and CDR2 is YENEEA in the germline V gene. The DNA of the CDR3 is TGTGCCAGCGCCCCGCGTTCGGTACTTATAGAGACCCAGTACTTC. Its protein is CASAPRSVLIETQYF.

A few counts support this clone. V and J are TRBV7-2 and TRBJ2-7; possibly TRBD2 for D (6 bases). V lost 5 bases and J lost 2, with 16 bases in between. Germline V gene data show CDR1 as SGHTA and CDR2 as FQGNSA. The CDR3 has 15 amino acids. The CDR3 protein is CASSPRYGGTYEQYF. The CDR3, as DNA: TGTGCCAGCAGCCCTCGCTACGGGGGTACCTACGAGCAGTACTTC.

The chain couples TRBV18 to TRBJ2-5; 7 positions agree with TRBD1. This CDR3 contains 14 residues. V was pared by 3 bases and J by 5 bases, with 6 bases of the junction left unmatched. The germline gives CDR1 KGHSH, CDR2 LQKENI. Written as DNA, the CDR3 is TGTGCCAGCTCACCCCTGGGACAGACGGAGACCCAGTACTTC. Translating gives CASSPLGQTETQYF.

The V gene is TRBV6-5, the J gene TRBJ2-4; 7 bases agree with TRBD2. J gave up 8 bases and V 5 bases, and 12 bases lay outside the gene matches. Germline values: CDR1 MNHEY, CDR2 SVGAGI. CDR3 length equals 15 residues. The CDR3, as DNA: TGTGCCAGCAGTCAGCGCCCCGGGGAGGGACACATTCAGTACTTC. Protein sequence: CASSQRPGEGHIQYF.

The chain is built from TRBV6-6 and TRBJ2-3; D possibly corresponds to TRBD2 (6 bases). CDR1 and CDR2 from the germline V gene are MNHNY and SVGAGI (reference sequence). CDR3 length: 16 residues. V was cut by 0 bases and J by 5 bases, with 15 bases left in between. CDR3: CASSYSLAPLGDTQYF. The CDR3 region has the DNA TGTGCCAGCAGTTACTCCCTAGCGCCCCTAGGAGATACGCAGTATTTT.

The CDR3 protein is CASRGGLADYNEQFF. DNA for the CDR3: TGTGCCAGCAGGGGAGGACTAGCGGACTACAATGAGCAGTTCTTC. The rearrangement joins TRBV6-5 to TRBJ2-1; TRBD2 matches 10 bases. From germline, CDR1 is MNHEY and CDR2 SVGAGI. V trimming: 6 bases; J trimming: 3 bases; junction bases outside the gene matches: 5. The CDR3 is 15 amino acids.

Worth noting for this clone: Additional DNA sequences in this sample encode the identical CDR3. CDR3 in DNA: TGTGCCAGCAGTTCGACAGGGAGCTCCTACGAGCAGTACTTC. Translating it yields CASSSTGSSYEQYF. The chain couples TRBV28 to TRBJ2-7; the match to TRBD1 covers 7 bases. The CDR3 length is 14 residues. V shed 4 bases and J 0 bases; nucleotides not matched to a gene: 3. In germline, CDR1 is MDHEN, CDR2 SYDVKM.

The rearrangement links TRBV28 to TRBJ1-2, with 8 bases lining up with TRBD1. The V and J ends lost 6 bases and 3 bases, in that order; junction bases with no gene match: 9. In germline, CDR1 is MDHEN, CDR2 SYDVKM. The CDR3 is 15 amino acids. The CDR3 loop reads CASSPTGAGYYGYTF. CDR3 nucleotides: TGTGCCAGCAGCCCGACAGGGGCGGGATACTATGGCTACACCTTC.

The CDR3 here is CASSEPETGGSTRRYEQYF. Here the CDR3 DNA reads TGTGCCAGCAGTGAGCCTGAGACGGGAGGGTCCACTCGGCGCTACGAGCAGTACTTC. The rearrangement joins TRBV2 to TRBJ2-7, with 8 bases lining up with TRBD2. This CDR3 has 19 residues. The ends lost 3 bases at V and 3 bases at J; junction bases unmatched: 19. Germline CDR1 reads SNHLY; CDR2 reads FYNNEI.

In its sample, this clone was seen a few times. This sequence joins TRBV7-9 and TRBJ1-1, with 9 bases aligning to TRBD1. This CDR3 has 15 amino acids. Trimming cost V 5 bases and J 5 bases; bases outside gene matches: 9. Germline CDR1 SEHNR, CDR2 FQNEAQ (reference sequence). The CDR3 sequence is CASSAPGQGITEAFF. For the CDR3, the DNA is TGTGCCAGCAGCGCCCCGGGACAGGGTATAACTGAAGCTTTCTTT.

The chain uses TRBV6-6 and TRBJ2-1; possible D gene TRBD1, 6 bases. The V gene lost 7 bases and the J gene lost 2 bases, with 9 bases spanning the gap. CDR3 length equals 13 residues. Looked up from germline, CDR1 is MNHNY and CDR2 is SVGAGI (reference sequence). DNA for the CDR3: TGTGCCAGCAACACAGGGACCTACAATGAGCAGTTCTTC. Translation gives CASNTGTYNEQFF.